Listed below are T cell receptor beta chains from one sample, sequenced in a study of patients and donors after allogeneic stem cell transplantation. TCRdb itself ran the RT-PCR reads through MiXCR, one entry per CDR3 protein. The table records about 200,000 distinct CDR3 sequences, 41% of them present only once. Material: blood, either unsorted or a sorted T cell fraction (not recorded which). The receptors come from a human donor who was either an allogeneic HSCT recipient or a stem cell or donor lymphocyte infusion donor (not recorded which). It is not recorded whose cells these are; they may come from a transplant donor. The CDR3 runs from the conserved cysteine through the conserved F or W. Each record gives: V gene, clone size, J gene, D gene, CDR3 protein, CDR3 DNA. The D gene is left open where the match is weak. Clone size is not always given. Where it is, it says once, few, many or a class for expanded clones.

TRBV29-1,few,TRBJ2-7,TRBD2,CSVVKTSATYEQYF,TGCAGCGTTGTCAAGACTAGCGCCACCTACGAGCAGTACTTC
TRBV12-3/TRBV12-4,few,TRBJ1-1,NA,CASSLDSSSKVAFF,TGTGCCAGCAGTTTAGATTCCTCGTCTAAAGTAGCTTTCTTT
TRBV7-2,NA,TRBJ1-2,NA,CASSLGGRTYGYTF,TGTGCCAGCAGCTTAGGAGGCAGGACCTATGGCTACACCTTC
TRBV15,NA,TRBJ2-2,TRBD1,CATRRGTGTGELFF,TGTGCCACCCGCAGGGGGACGGGCACCGGGGAGCTGTTTTTT
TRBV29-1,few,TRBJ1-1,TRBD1,CSVEDVPYDRVGAFF,TGCAGCGTTGAAGATGTACCCTATGACAGGGTTGGAGCTTTCTTT
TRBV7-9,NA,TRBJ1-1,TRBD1,CASRPKTGAKAFF,TGTGCCAGCAGACCCAAAACAGGGGCAAAAGCTTTCTTT
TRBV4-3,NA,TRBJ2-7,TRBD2,CASSQGRKGLVDEQYF,TGCGCCAGCAGCCAAGGTCGTAAGGGACTAGTTGACGAGCAGTACTTC
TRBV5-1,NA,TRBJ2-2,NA,CASGNTGELFF,TGCGCCAGCGGAAACACCGGGGAGCTGTTTTTT
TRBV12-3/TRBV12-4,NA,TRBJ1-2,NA,CASSNTGLPPGYTF,TGTGCCAGCAGTAATACAGGGCTCCCGCCCGGCTACACCTTC
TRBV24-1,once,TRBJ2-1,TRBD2,CATSDTGTSGTSSYNEQFF,TGTGCCACCAGTGATACCGGGACTAGCGGGACTAGCTCCTACAATGAGCAGTTCTTC